One and the same sample provided the 32 T cell receptor beta chains below, sequenced in a study of blood T cell repertoires in COVID-19. The protocol was immunoSEQ multiplex PCR, while the TCRdb copy is restricted to in-frame clones and leaves out a portion. Among about 170,000 clones listed, around 82% were seen once. The sequencing sample was made of peripheral blood. The receptors come from an elderly woman with acute or convalescent COVID-19.

The genes are TRBV6-5 and TRBJ1-1; possibly TRBD1 for D (5 bases). V lost 6 bases and J lost 0, with 11 bases in between. Looked up from germline, CDR1 is MNHEY and CDR2 is SVGAGI. The CDR3 is 14 residues long. The chain's CDR3 is CASRETVLNTEAFF. In DNA form, the CDR3 reads TGTGCCAGCAGGGAGACAGTGTTGAACACTGAAGCTTTCTTT.

V gene TRBV15 combines with J gene TRBJ2-3, with 7 bases fitting TRBD1. CDR3 length equals 16 residues. CDR1 is LNHNV, CDR2 YYDKDF, per germline (reference sequence). Trimming removed 5 bases from V and 6 bases from J; junction bases left unmatched: 14. The CDR3 reads CATSVAQGFLGDTQYF. CDR3 DNA: TGTGCCACCAGCGTCGCACAGGGGTTCCTAGGGGATACGCAGTATTTT.

The rearrangement uses TRBV6-6 and TRBJ1-2; 8 bases align to TRBD1. There are 12 residues in the CDR3. V lost 5 bases, J lost 7 bases, and 3 bases stayed unmatched. Germline CDR1 MNHNY, CDR2 SVGAGI (reference sequence). The CDR3 nucleotides read TGTGCCAGCAGTCCCGACAGGGGTGGCTACACCTTC. Its protein product is CASSPDRGGYTF.

V is TRBV27 and J is TRBJ1-2; D is uncertain. Germline CDR1 and CDR2: MNHEY and SMNVEV (reference sequence). The CDR3 consists of 13 residues. V was shortened by 4 bases and J by 1 base, with 7 bases between the two germline ends. Written as DNA, the CDR3 is TGTGCCAGCAGTTCCGGTTATAACTATGGCTACACCTTC. Translated: CASSSGYNYGYTF.

This chain joins TRBV6-5 and TRBJ2-3; 10 nucleotides agree with TRBD1. The CDR3 consists of 15 residues. V dropped 6 bases and J dropped 1; count of bases not matched to a gene: 4. CDR1 and CDR2 (germline): MNHEY, SVGAGI. The CDR3 region has the DNA TGTGCCAGCAGCTCCGGGACAGGGGGCACAGATACGCAGTATTTT. Its protein is CASSSGTGGTDTQYF.

This clone has a single count. This chain joins TRBV28 and TRBJ2-1, with TRBD1 matching over 8 bases. Per germline, CDR1 MDHEN and CDR2 SYDVKM. V dropped 4 bases and J dropped 4; count of bases not matched to a gene: 6. The CDR3 contains 15 residues. CDR3 loop: CASSSGGGGYNEQFF. CDR3 sequence (DNA): TGTGCCAGCAGTTCAGGGGGCGGAGGGTACAATGAGCAGTTCTTC.

CDR3 loop: CASSLGGVSYNSPLHF. DNA for the CDR3: TGTGCCAGCAGCCTTGGAGGTGTCTCCTATAATTCACCCCTCCACTTT. V usage is TRBV7-2 and J usage is TRBJ1-6; D remains unclear. The CDR3 has 16 residues. V was trimmed by 5 bases and J by 0 bases, leaving 11 bases between them. The germline gives CDR1 SGHTA, CDR2 FQGNSA.

The V gene is TRBV19, the J gene TRBJ1-5; TRBD1 is a possible D gene (6 bases). The germline gives CDR1 LNHDA, CDR2 SQIVND (reference sequence). V was pared by 4 bases and J by 1 base, with 11 bases between. There are 15 residues in the CDR3. CDR3 residues: CASSNRDLSNQPQHF. The CDR3 DNA reads as TGTGCCAGTAGTAACAGGGACCTGAGCAATCAGCCCCAGCATTTT. Using reference TRBV19 and TRBJ1-5 for the parts outside the CDR3, the full variable domain is DGGITQSPKYLFRKEGQNVTLSCEQNLNHDAMYWYRQDPGQGLRLIYYSQIVNDFQKGDIAEGYSVSREKKESFPLTVTSAQKNPTAFYLCASSNRDLSNQPQHFGDGTRLSIL.

The CDR3 nucleotides read TGTGCCACCAGCAGAGTGGGAGGGCCCCCCACCGGGGAGCTGTTTTTT. This sequence encodes CATSRVGGPPTGELFF. The chain combines TRBV15 with TRBJ2-2; 7 bases fit TRBD2. After removal of 1 base from V and 4 bases from J, the junction contained 6 bases not matched to a gene. Germline loops: CDR1 LNHNV, CDR2 YYDKDF (reference sequence). This CDR3 has 16 amino acids.

The chain links TRBV6-2 or TRBV6-3 to TRBJ2-1, with D perhaps matching TRBD2 (5 bases). The CDR3 totals 15 residues. Trimming cost V 0 bases and J 3 bases, with 9 bases left between them. Germline loops: CDR1 MNHEY, CDR2 SVGEGT. CDR3 in DNA: TGTGCCAGCAGTTACTCCGGGAAAATCTACAATGAGCAGTTCTTC. It codes for CASSYSGKIYNEQFF.

This sequence joins TRBV5-6 and TRBJ1-1; 11 nucleotides agree with TRBD1. From germline, CDR1 is SGHDT and CDR2 YYEEEE. The trim removed 4 bases at V and 2 bases at J, leaving 4 bases unmatched. The CDR3 runs 15 residues. The CDR3 sequence is CASSRGTGGNTEAFF. The CDR3 bases are TGTGCCAGCAGCAGGGGGACAGGGGGAAACACTGAAGCTTTCTTT.

This clone was seen more than once but under ten times. The chain combines TRBV7-9 with TRBJ2-7; TRBD2 might be the D (5 bases). CDR3 length equals 15 residues. Trimming took off 7 bases at V and 5 bases at J, with 21 bases between the two ends. Germline CDR1 SEHNR, CDR2 FQNEAQ (reference sequence). CDR3 DNA: TGTGCCAGCACCCAAGGGCGGGCGACCTTCGACGAGCAGTACTTC. Encoded protein: CASTQGRATFDEQYF.

The gene calls are TRBV7-9 and TRBJ2-7; 12 nucleotides agree with TRBD2. J lost 0 bases, V lost 5 bases, and 5 bases had no gene match. The CDR3 runs 16 residues. CDR1 is SEHNR and CDR2 is FQNEAQ in the germline V gene (reference sequence). CDR3 in DNA: TGTGCCAGCAGCCCCGGACTAGCGGGGATCTCCTACGAGCAGTACTTC. The encoded protein is CASSPGLAGISYEQYF.

The chain joins TRBV5-1 to TRBJ2-2; tentative D call: TRBD1 (5 bases). The V end lost 5 bases, the J end lost 5 bases, and 10 bases lay between the germline ends. CDR3 length: 13 amino acids. CDR1 is SGHRS, CDR2 YFSETQ, per germline. CDR3 sequence reads: CASSSGQTGELFF. The CDR3 DNA reads as TGCGCCAGCAGTTCAGGGCAAACCGGGGAGCTGTTTTTT.

The chain carries TRBV5-5 and TRBJ2-5; possibly TRBD1 for D (5 bases). V was pared by 4 bases and J by 5 bases, with 15 bases between. This CDR3 comprises 14 residues. The germline V gene has CDR1 SGHKS and CDR2 YYEKEE (reference sequence). The CDR3 nucleotides read TGTGCCAGCAGCCGAGATCAGGGTGCGGAGACCCAGTACTTC. The encoded protein is CASSRDQGAETQYF.

This chain links TRBV27 with TRBJ2-2; D may be TRBD1 (5 bases). The V end was cut by 3 bases, the J end by 0 bases, with 11 bases between. Germline CDR1 is MNHEY and CDR2 is SMNVEV (reference sequence). This CDR3 contains 16 residues. The CDR3 region has the DNA TGTGCCAGCAGTTTCCAGGACACTCCGAACACCGGGGAGCTGTTTTTT. Protein: CASSFQDTPNTGELFF.

The V and J genes are TRBV5-6 and TRBJ2-7; TRBD1 matches at 10 bases. The length of the CDR3 is 14 residues. Per the germline V gene, CDR1 is SGHDT and CDR2 is YYEEEE. The junction had 4 bases not matched to a gene; V was cut back by 4 bases and J by 3 bases. The CDR3 nucleotides read TGTGCCAGCAGCGGGGGACAGGGGATCTACGAGCAGTACTTC. Protein: CASSGGQGIYEQYF. Full variable domain (rest looked up from reference TRBV5-6 and TRBJ2-7): DAGVTQSPTHLIKTRGQQVTLRCSPKSGHDTVSWYQQALGQGPQFIFQYYEEEERQRGNFPDRFSGHQFPNYSSELNVNALLLGDSALYLCASSGGQGIYEQYFGPGTRLTVT.

This chain connects TRBV7-9 to TRBJ2-5, with 11 positions matching TRBD2. Trimming removed 5 bases from V and 2 bases from J; junction bases left unmatched: 10. This CDR3 has 17 residues. CDR1 and CDR2 from the germline V gene are SEHNR and FQNEAQ (reference sequence). CDR3 bases: TGTGCCAGCAGCCCCACTAAGGGACTAGCGGCACAAGAGACCCAGTACTTC. It is translated as CASSPTKGLAAQETQYF.

This chain uses TRBV4-3 with TRBJ2-6; D possibly corresponds to TRBD1 (6 bases). The CDR3 is 19 residues long. The ends were cut back, 0 bases at V and 0 bases at J, with 15 bases in the middle. Germline CDR1 and CDR2: LGHNA and YSLEER. CDR3 in amino acids: CASSQETGQIFSGANVLTF. CDR3 bases: TGCGCCAGCAGCCAAGAAACCGGACAGATCTTCTCTGGGGCCAACGTCCTGACTTTC.

This clone was seen once. The genes are TRBV6-5 and TRBJ2-5, with unresolved D. Deletions cut 0 bases from V and 9 bases from J, with 5 bases between. Looked up from germline, CDR1 is MNHEY and CDR2 is SVGAGI. The CDR3 contains 11 residues. The CDR3 sequence: CASSYSESQYF. CDR3 sequence (DNA): TGTGCCAGCAGTTACTCTGAGTCCCAGTACTTC.

This sequence joins TRBV18 and TRBJ2-1; no clear D. Deletions cut 0 bases from V and 2 bases from J, with 11 bases between. Per germline, CDR1 KGHSH and CDR2 LQKENI. The CDR3 consists of 16 residues. CDR3 sequence reads: CASSPPPRRAYNEQFF. In nucleotides, the CDR3 is TGTGCCAGCTCACCACCACCTAGAAGAGCCTACAATGAGCAGTTCTTC.

The chain employs TRBV4-1 and TRBJ1-1; TRBD1 is a possible D gene (5 bases). The CDR3 is 14 amino acids. Trimming pared 5 bases from V and 4 bases from J, leaving 14 bases between. CDR1 MGHRA and CDR2 YSYEKL come from the germline V gene. The CDR3: CASSNLAGPTEAFF. The CDR3 DNA follows: TGCGCCAGCAGCAATTTGGCAGGGCCCACTGAAGCTTTCTTT.

The chain carries TRBV27 and TRBJ1-5, with D possibly TRBD1 on 6 matching bases. Trimming left V 5 bases short and J 7 bases short, with 18 bases between. The germline V gene encodes CDR1 MNHEY and CDR2 SMNVEV (reference sequence). The CDR3 sequence is 15 residues long. The CDR3 is CASSPTRGFRQPQHF. As DNA, the CDR3 is TGTGCCAGCAGTCCGACGAGGGGGTTTCGCCAGCCCCAGCATTTT.

In DNA, the CDR3 is TGTGCCACCAGAAAAGAATCTAGCTATGGCTACACCTTC. It encodes CATRKESSYGYTF. The gene calls are TRBV24-1 and TRBJ1-2; D unclear. Germline V gene lookup returns CDR1 KGHDR and CDR2 SFDVKD. The CDR3 totals 13 residues. The V and J ends lost 7 bases and 4 bases respectively, with 12 bases between them.

The chain recombines TRBV30 with TRBJ1-2; D is unclear. CDR3 length: 11 amino acids. In germline, CDR1 is GTSNPN, CDR2 SVGIG (reference sequence). Trimming stripped 0 bases from V and 4 bases from J, with 3 bases between. This chain's CDR3 is CAWSVAYGYTF. DNA of the CDR3: TGTGCCTGGAGTGTGGCCTATGGCTACACCTTC.

This clone was recorded only once. The chain uses TRBV5-4 and TRBJ2-7, with 10 bases aligning to TRBD1. Germline CDR1 reads SGHNT; CDR2 reads YYREEE (reference sequence). Losses at the gene ends were 0 bases for V and 6 bases for J; bases not matched to a gene: 6. This CDR3 is built from 15 residues. The CDR3 loop is CASSLDGTGVGEQYF. Written as DNA, the CDR3 is TGTGCCAGCAGCTTGGATGGGACAGGGGTCGGCGAGCAGTACTTC.

This chain joins TRBV5-1 and TRBJ2-5; D not certain. V lost 4 bases and J lost 1, with 8 bases in between. The CDR3 runs to 13 residues. Germline lookup yields CDR1 SGHRS and CDR2 YFSETQ. CDR3 loop: CASSVPSQETQYF. The DNA for the CDR3 is TGCGCCAGCAGCGTCCCGTCCCAAGAGACCCAGTACTTC.

This clone came up once. The chain links TRBV20-1 to TRBJ2-7; TRBD2 aligns across 8 bases. V lost 3 bases, J lost 4 bases, and 5 bases stayed unmatched. This CDR3 spans 13 amino acids. Germline V lookup: CDR1 DFQATT, CDR2 SNEGSKA (reference sequence). The CDR3, as DNA: TGCAGTGCTAGTCGGGAGGGAGGTTACGAGCAGTACTTC. It yields the protein CSASREGGYEQYF.

J is TRBJ2-7 and V is TRBV6-6; 11 bases fit TRBD2. The CDR3 sequence is 16 residues long. Germline V gene data show CDR1 as MNHNY and CDR2 as SVGAGI (reference sequence). J gave up 2 bases and V 2 bases, and 5 bases lay outside the gene matches. The CDR3 protein is CASSYPTSGGTYEQYF. The DNA for the CDR3 is TGTGCCAGCAGTTACCCTACTAGCGGGGGTACCTACGAGCAGTACTTC.

This rearrangement joins TRBV6-6 to TRBJ2-2; tentatively, D is TRBD2 (6 bases). The CDR3 is 12 amino acids. V was trimmed by 5 bases and J by 7 bases, leaving 8 bases between them. Germline V gives CDR1 MNHNY, CDR2 SVGAGI (reference sequence). CDR3 nucleotide sequence: TGTGCCAGCAGTCGGGAGATCGGGGAGCTGTTTTTT. Its protein product is CASSREIGELFF.

The chain joins TRBV21-1 to TRBJ1-5; TRBD1 is the table's D call, not checked against the DNA. TRBV21-1 is a pseudogene segment. The CDR3 extends over 15 amino acids. CDR3 region: CASSKVFISNQPQHF. Here the CDR3 DNA reads TGTGCCAGCAGCAAAGTGTTCATTAGCAATCAGCCCCAGCATTTT.

The chain combines TRBV14 with TRBJ2-1; 11 nucleotides align to TRBD2. Germline V gives CDR1 SGHDN, CDR2 FVKESK. With V trimmed by 4 bases and J by 6 bases, 5 bases remained unmatched. The CDR3 loop spans 15 amino acids. Written as DNA, the CDR3 is TGTGCCAGCAGCCTGGGACTAGCGGCCGGCAATGAGCAGTTCTTC. This gives the protein CASSLGLAAGNEQFF. The full variable domain, rest sourced from reference TRBV14 and TRBJ2-1, is EAGVTQFPSHSVIEKGQTVTLRCDPISGHDNLYWYRRVMGKEIKFLLHFVKESKQDESGMPNNRFLAERTGGTYSTLKVQPAELEDSGVYFCASSLGLAAGNEQFFGPGTRLTVL.